The T cell receptor beta chain under discussion was sequenced for a study of blood T cell repertoires in COVID-19. From germline, CDR1 is MNHEY and CDR2 SVGAGI. The CDR3 is 15 residues long. Deletions cut 2 bases from V and 2 bases from J, with 11 bases between. The method was immunoSEQ multiplex PCR; TCRdb's version includes in-frame clones alone and lacks a portion of them. The data show roughly 220,000 clones, over 70% seen once. The origin of this receptor is an older woman with acute or convalescent COVID-19. The sequencing sample was made of peripheral blood. The chain employs TRBV6-5 and TRBJ2-3, with D unclear. The CDR3 region is CASSYNRRNTDTQYF. The CDR3 coding sequence is TGTGCCAGCAGTTACAACAGAAGGAACACAGATACGCAGTATTTT.